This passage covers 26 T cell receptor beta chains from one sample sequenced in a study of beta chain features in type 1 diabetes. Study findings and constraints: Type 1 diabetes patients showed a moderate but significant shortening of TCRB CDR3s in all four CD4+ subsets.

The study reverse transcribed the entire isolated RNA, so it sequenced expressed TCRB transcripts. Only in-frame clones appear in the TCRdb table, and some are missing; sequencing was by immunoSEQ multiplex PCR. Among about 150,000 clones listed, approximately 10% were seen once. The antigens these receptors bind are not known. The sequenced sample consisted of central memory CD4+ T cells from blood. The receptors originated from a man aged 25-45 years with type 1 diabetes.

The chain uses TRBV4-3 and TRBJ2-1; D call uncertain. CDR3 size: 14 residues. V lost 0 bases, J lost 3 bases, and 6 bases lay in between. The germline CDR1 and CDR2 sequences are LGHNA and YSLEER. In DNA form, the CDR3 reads TGCGCCAGCAGCCAAGATCCCTACTACAATGAGCAGTTCTTC. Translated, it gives CASSQDPYYNEQFF.

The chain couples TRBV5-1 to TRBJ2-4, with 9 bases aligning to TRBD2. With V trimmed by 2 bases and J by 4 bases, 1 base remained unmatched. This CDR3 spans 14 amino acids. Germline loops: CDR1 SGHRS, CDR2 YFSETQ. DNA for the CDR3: TGCGCCAGCAGCTTCACTAGCGGGAAAAACATTCAGTACTTC. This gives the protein CASSFTSGKNIQYF. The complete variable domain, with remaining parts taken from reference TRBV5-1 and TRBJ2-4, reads KAGVTQTPRYLIKTRGQQVTLSCSPISGHRSVSWYQQTPGQGLQFLFEYFSETQRNKGNFPGRFSGRQFSNSRSEMNVSTLELGDSALYLCASSFTSGKNIQYFGAGTRLSVL.

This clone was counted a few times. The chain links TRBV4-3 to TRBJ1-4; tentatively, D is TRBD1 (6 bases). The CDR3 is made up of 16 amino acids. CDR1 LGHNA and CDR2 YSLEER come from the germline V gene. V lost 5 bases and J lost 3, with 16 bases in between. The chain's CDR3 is CASSKVRGLPNEKLFF. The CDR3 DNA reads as TGCGCCAGCAGCAAAGTCAGGGGCCTACCTAATGAAAAACTGTTTTTT.

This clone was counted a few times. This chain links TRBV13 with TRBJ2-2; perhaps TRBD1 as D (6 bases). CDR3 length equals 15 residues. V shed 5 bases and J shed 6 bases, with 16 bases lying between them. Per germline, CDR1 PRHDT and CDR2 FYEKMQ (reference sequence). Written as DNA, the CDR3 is TGTGCCAGCAGCGAAAAGGCCAGGGGCGCCGGGGAGCTGTTTTTT. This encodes CASSEKARGAGELFF. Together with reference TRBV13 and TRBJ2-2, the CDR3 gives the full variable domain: AAGVIQSPRHLIKEKRETATLKCYPIPRHDTVYWYQQGPGQDPQFLISFYEKMQSDKGSIPDRFSAQQFSDYHSELNMSSLELGDSALYFCASSEKARGAGELFFGEGSRLTVL.

The CDR3 sequence: CASSRGTYEQYF. The CDR3 DNA is TGTGCCAGCAGCCGAGGGACCTACGAGCAGTACTTC. J is TRBJ2-7 and V is TRBV5-4, with D tentatively TRBD2 (5 bases). The CDR3 length is 12 residues. The germline V gene has CDR1 SGHNT and CDR2 YYREEE (reference sequence). Trimming took off 4 bases at V and 2 bases at J, with 7 bases between the two ends.

CDR3 sequence: CASSSGQSYNEQFF. The CDR3 DNA reads TGCGCCAGCAGTTCCGGACAGTCCTACAATGAGCAGTTCTTC. V is TRBV5-1 and J is TRBJ2-1; a possible D gene is TRBD1 (6 bases). CDR1 is SGHRS and CDR2 is YFSETQ in the germline V gene. The CDR3 covers 14 residues. Between the trimmed V and J ends, which lost 5 bases and 1 base, there was a span of 10 bases.

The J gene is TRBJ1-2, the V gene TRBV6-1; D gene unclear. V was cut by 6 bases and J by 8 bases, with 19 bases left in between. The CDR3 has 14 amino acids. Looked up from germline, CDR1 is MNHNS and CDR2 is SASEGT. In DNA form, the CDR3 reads TGTGCCAGCAGCGTGCTTATCATGGGAGGCGGCTACACCTTC. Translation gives CASSVLIMGGGYTF.

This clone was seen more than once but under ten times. The chain's CDR3 is CASSSGQRYNEQFF. CDR3 nucleotide sequence: TGTGCCAGCAGTTCCGGACAACGCTACAATGAGCAGTTCTTC. V usage is TRBV6-5 and J usage is TRBJ2-1, with D possibly TRBD1 on 5 matching bases. There are 14 residues in the CDR3. The germline gives CDR1 MNHEY, CDR2 SVGAGI. Trimming took 4 bases from V and 3 from J, leaving 10 bases between them.

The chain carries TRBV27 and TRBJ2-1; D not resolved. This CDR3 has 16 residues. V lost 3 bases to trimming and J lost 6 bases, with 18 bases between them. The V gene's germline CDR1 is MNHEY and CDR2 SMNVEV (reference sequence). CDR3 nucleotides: TGTGCCAGCAGTTTTAGGCCCCCAAGCGTTGGCAATGAGCAGTTCTTC. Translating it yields CASSFRPPSVGNEQFF.

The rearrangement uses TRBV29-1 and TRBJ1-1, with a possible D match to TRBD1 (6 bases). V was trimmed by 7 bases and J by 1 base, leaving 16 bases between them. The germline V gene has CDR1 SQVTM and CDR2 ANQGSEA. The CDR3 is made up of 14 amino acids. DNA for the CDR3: TGCAGCGGATATGGGGACACCTCGAACACTGAAGCTTTCTTT. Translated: CSGYGDTSNTEAFF. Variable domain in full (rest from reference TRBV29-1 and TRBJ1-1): SAVISQKPSRDICQRGTSLTIQCQVDSQVTMMFWYRQQPGQSLTLIATANQGSEATYESGFVIDKFPISRPNLTFSTLTVSNMSPEDSSIYLCSGYGDTSNTEAFFGQGTRLTVV.

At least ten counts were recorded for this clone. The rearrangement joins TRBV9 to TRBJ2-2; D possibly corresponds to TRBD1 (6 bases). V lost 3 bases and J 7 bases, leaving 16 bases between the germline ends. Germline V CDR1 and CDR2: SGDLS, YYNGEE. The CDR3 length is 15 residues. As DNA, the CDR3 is TGTGCCAGCAGCGGAGACAGGTTAAGAGGCGGGGAGCTGTTTTTT. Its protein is CASSGDRLRGGELFF.

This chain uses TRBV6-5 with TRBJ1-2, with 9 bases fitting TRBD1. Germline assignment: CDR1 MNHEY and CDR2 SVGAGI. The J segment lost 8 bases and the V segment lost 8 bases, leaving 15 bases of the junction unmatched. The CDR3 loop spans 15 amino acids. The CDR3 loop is CASFLPRGTGFGYTF. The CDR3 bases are TGTGCCAGCTTCCTACCGAGGGGGACAGGGTTCGGCTACACCTTC.

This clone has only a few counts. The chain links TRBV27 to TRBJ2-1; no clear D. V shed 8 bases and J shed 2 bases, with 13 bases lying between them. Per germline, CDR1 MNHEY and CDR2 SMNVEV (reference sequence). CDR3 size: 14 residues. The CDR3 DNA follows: TGTGCCAGCTCGGGTAGCCCCCCCTACAATGAGCAGTTCTTC. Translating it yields CASSGSPPYNEQFF.

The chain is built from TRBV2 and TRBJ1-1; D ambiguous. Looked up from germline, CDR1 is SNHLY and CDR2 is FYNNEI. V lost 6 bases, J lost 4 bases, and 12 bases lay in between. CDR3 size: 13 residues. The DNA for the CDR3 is TGTGCCAGCAGGGACTCCGGCAGCACTGAAGCTTTCTTT. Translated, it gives CASRDSGSTEAFF.

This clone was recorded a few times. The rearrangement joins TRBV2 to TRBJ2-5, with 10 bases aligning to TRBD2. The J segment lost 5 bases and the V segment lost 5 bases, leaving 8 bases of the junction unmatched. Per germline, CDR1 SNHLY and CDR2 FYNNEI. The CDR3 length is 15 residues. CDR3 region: CASSRLAGLLETQYF. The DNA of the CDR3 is TGTGCCAGCAGTCGACTAGCGGGTCTGTTGGAGACCCAGTACTTC.

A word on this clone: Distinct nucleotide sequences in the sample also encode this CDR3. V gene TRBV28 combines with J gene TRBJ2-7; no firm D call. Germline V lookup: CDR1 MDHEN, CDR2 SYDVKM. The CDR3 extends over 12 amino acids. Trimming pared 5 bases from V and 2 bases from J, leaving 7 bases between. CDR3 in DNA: TGTGCCAGCAGTCGCGCCACCTACGAGCAGTACTTC. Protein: CASSRATYEQYF.

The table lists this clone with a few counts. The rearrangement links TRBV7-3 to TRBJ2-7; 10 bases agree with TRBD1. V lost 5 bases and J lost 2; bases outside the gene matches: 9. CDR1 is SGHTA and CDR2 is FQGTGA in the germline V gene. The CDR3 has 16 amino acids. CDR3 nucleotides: TGTGCCAGCAGCCAGGCCCCGGGACAGGGGACCTACGAGCAGTACTTC. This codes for CASSQAPGQGTYEQYF.

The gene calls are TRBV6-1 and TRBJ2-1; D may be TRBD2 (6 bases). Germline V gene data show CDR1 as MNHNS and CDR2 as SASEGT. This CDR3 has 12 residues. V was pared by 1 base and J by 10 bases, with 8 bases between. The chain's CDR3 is CASSEGLAEQFF. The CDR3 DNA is TGTGCCAGCAGTGAAGGGCTAGCGGAGCAGTTCTTC.

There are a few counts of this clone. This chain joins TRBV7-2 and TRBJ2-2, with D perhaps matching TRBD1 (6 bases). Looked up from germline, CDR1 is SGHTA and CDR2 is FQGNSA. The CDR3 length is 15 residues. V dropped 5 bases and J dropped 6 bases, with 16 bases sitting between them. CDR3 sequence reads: CASSPKRGTAGELFF. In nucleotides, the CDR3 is TGTGCCAGCAGCCCTAAGAGGGGGACGGCCGGGGAGCTGTTTTTT.

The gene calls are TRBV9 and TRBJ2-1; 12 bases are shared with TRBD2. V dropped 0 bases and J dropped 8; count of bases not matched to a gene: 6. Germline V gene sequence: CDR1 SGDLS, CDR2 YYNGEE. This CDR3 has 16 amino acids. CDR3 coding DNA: TGTGCCAGCAGCGTAGATGTAGGACTAGCGGGACATGAGCAGTTCTTC. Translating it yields CASSVDVGLAGHEQFF.

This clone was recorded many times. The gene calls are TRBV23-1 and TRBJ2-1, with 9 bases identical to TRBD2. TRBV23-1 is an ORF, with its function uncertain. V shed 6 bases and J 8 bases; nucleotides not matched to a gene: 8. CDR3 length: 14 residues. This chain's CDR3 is CASSRLAVGHEQFF. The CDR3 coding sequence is TGCGCCAGCAGCCGACTAGCGGTTGGCCATGAGCAGTTCTTC.

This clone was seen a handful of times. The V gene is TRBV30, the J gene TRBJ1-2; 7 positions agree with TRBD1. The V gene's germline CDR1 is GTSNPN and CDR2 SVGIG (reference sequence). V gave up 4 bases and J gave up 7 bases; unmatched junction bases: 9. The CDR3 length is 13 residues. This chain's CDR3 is CAWTSTGTGGYTF. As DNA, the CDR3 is TGTGCCTGGACTTCGACAGGGACCGGTGGCTACACCTTC.

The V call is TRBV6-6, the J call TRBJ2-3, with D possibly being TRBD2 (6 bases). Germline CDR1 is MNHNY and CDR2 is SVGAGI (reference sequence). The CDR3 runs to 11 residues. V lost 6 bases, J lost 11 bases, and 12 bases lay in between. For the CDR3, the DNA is TGTGCCAGCAGCCTGGAGGGACTGCAGTATTTT. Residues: CASSLEGLQYF.

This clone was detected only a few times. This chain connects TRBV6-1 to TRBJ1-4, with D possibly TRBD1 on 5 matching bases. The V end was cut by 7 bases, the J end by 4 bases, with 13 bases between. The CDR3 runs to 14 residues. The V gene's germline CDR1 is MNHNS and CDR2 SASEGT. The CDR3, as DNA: TGTGCCAGCATGCTGCGGAGGGGTAATGAAAAACTGTTTTTT. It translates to CASMLRRGNEKLFF.

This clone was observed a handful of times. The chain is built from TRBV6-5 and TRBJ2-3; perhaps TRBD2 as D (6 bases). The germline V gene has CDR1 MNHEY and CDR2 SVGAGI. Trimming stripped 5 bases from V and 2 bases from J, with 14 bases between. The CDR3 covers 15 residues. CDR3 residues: CASSGGTGPTDTQYF. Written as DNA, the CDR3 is TGTGCCAGCAGTGGCGGGACGGGACCCACAGATACGCAGTATTTT.

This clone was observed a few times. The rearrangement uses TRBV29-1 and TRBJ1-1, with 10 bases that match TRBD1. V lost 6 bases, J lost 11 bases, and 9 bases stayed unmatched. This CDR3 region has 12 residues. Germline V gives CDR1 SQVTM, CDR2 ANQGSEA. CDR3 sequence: CSVGTGESGAFF. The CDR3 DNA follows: TGCAGCGTCGGGACAGGGGAAAGTGGTGCTTTCTTT. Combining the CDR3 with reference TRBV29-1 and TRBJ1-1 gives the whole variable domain SAVISQKPSRDICQRGTSLTIQCQVDSQVTMMFWYRQQPGQSLTLIATANQGSEATYESGFVIDKFPISRPNLTFSTLTVSNMSPEDSSIYLCSVGTGESGAFFGQGTRLTVV.